This T cell receptor beta chain was recovered during a study of blood T cell repertoires in COVID-19. For the study at large: The United States, Italy and Spain provided the acute and convalescent COVID-19 samples. Sources were T cells, B-cell-depleted T cells, or PBMCs; the material itself was cDNA or gDNA.

The CDR3 extends over 12 amino acids. Germline trimming cut 7 bases from V and 4 bases from J; bases unmatched to any gene: 5. The germline V gene has CDR1 SQVTM and CDR2 ANQGSEA. Patients from Seattle were sampled longitudinally, starting during active infection. Per the original methods: Quantification of nucleated cells was approximated via reference gene primer amplification. Sequencing was performed with immunoSEQ multiplex PCR; in TCRdb, only in-frame clones are kept and a portion is missing. From that table come the V and J calls and clone size; the DNA was used to work out D and trimming. The table includes 300,000 to 350,000 clones, roughly 90% detected once.

This receptor was obtained from a woman in her thirties with COVID-19, enrolled during active disease. The source material was peripheral blood. The chain uses TRBV29-1 and TRBJ1-1, with TRBD1 identical over 8 bases. This chain's CDR3 is CSAGQGVTEAFF. The CDR3 bases are TGCAGCGCCGGACAGGGTGTCACTGAAGCTTTCTTT.